These 18 T cell receptor beta chains were all obtained from the same sample, sequenced in a study of cytomegalovirus exposure and HLA in healthy donors. The PCR employed 60 Vbeta primers together with 13 Jbeta primers. Sequencing used immunoSEQ multiplex PCR; TCRdb keeps in-frame clones, though not all of them. This sample has roughly 170,000 clones; more than 65% occur once, and the top ten carry under 1.5%. Sequencing used PBMCs. The receptors stem from a girl aged 2 to 9 in good health and CMV-seropositive.

The rearrangement uses TRBV30 and TRBJ1-2, with 8 bases that match TRBD1. The CDR3 totals 16 residues. The V and J ends lost 0 bases and 4 bases, in that order; junction bases with no gene match: 10. In germline, CDR1 is GTSNPN, CDR2 SVGIG (reference sequence). For the CDR3, the DNA is TGTGCCTGGAGTGTACCTCGGACAGGGATAAGCTATGGCTACACCTTC. This encodes CAWSVPRTGISYGYTF.

The V and J genes are TRBV19 and TRBJ1-5; D is uncertain. V lost 7 bases, J lost 2 bases, and 18 bases lay in between. The CDR3 spans 16 residues. The germline V gene has CDR1 LNHDA and CDR2 SQIVND (reference sequence). The CDR3 sequence is CASTPTPQARNQPQHF. The CDR3 DNA sequence: TGTGCCAGTACCCCGACCCCCCAGGCGCGCAATCAGCCCCAGCATTTT.

This chain joins TRBV27 and TRBJ1-3, with TRBD1 identical over 8 bases. Germline V gives CDR1 MNHEY, CDR2 SMNVEV (reference sequence). With V trimmed by 4 bases and J by 2 bases, 10 bases remained unmatched. There are 17 residues in the CDR3. CDR3 sequence: CASSSRQGPFPGNTIYF. DNA for the CDR3: TGTGCCAGCAGTTCGAGACAGGGGCCCTTCCCTGGAAACACCATATATTTT.

The chain combines TRBV5-1 with TRBJ2-7; 13 nucleotides match TRBD2. The CDR3 is 16 residues long. V lost 3 bases to trimming and J lost 4 bases; unmatched junction nucleotides: 7. CDR1 is SGHRS and CDR2 is YFSETQ in the germline V gene. In DNA, the CDR3 is TGCGCCAGCAGCTCAGGGACTAGCGGGATGGTTTACGAGCAGTACTTC. Amino acid sequence: CASSSGTSGMVYEQYF.

CDR3 sequence reads: CASSQGASRDTQYF. The CDR3 region has the DNA TGCGCCAGCAGCCAGGGGGCCTCAAGAGATACGCAGTATTTT. The chain is built from TRBV5-1 and TRBJ2-3, with 8 bases aligning to TRBD1. V lost 4 bases to trimming and J lost 5 bases; unmatched junction nucleotides: 6. Looked up from germline, CDR1 is SGHRS and CDR2 is YFSETQ. The CDR3 runs to 14 residues. The full variable domain, in which reference TRBV5-1 and TRBJ2-3 provide the parts outside the CDR3, is KAGVTQTPRYLIKTRGQQVTLSCSPISGHRSVSWYQQTPGQGLQFLFEYFSETQRNKGNFPGRFSGRQFSNSRSEMNVSTLELGDSALYLCASSQGASRDTQYFGPGTRLTVL.

V gene TRBV12-5 combines with J gene TRBJ2-3, with 12 bases identical to TRBD2. This CDR3 region has 17 residues. Trimming took 1 base from V and 4 from J; bases not matched to a gene: 6. Germline loops: CDR1 LGHNT, CDR2 FRNRAP. This CDR3 is CASGLGLAGDGPDTQYF. As DNA, the CDR3 is TGTGCTAGTGGTTTGGGACTAGCGGGAGATGGCCCAGATACGCAGTATTTT.

The V and J genes are TRBV30 and TRBJ2-1; 9 bases are a match to TRBD2. CDR3 length: 15 residues. Germline CDR1 GTSNPN, CDR2 SVGIG (reference sequence). V shed 3 bases and J 8 bases; nucleotides not matched to a gene: 11. The DNA for the CDR3 is TGTGCCTGGAGCCTCGGGGTAGCGGGAGTCTATGAGCAGTTCTTC. It encodes CAWSLGVAGVYEQFF. The whole variable domain, filled in from reference TRBV30 and TRBJ2-1, reads SQTIHQWPATLVQPVGSPLSLECTVEGTSNPNLYWYRQAAGRGLQLLFYSVGIGQISSEVPQNLSASRPQDRQFILSSKKLLLSDSGFYLCAWSLGVAGVYEQFFGPGTRLTVL.

CDR3 sequence (DNA): TGTGCCAGCAGCTTAGGTGGCGGGGGGCAGAGCTTCGAGCAGTACTTC. It is translated as CASSLGGGGQSFEQYF. The chain couples TRBV11-3 to TRBJ2-7, with 8 nucleotides matching TRBD2. The germline V gene encodes CDR1 SGHNT and CDR2 YENEEA. The CDR3 loop spans 16 amino acids. The trim removed 1 base at V and 6 bases at J, leaving 11 bases unmatched.

The chain employs TRBV28 and TRBJ2-7, with D tentatively TRBD2 (8 bases). CDR3 length: 14 amino acids. Germline CDR1 MDHEN, CDR2 SYDVKM. The V end lost 7 bases, the J end lost 2 bases, and 15 bases lay between the germline ends. CDR3 DNA: TGTGCCAGCACCTCGGGAGGGGGCGCCTACGAGCAGTACTTC. Its translation is CASTSGGGAYEQYF.

This chain uses TRBV7-2 with TRBJ2-7; 9 nucleotides line up with TRBD2. J was trimmed by 6 bases and V by 3 bases; bases with no gene match: 9. The germline CDR1 and CDR2 sequences are SGHTA and FQGNSA. The CDR3 contains 15 residues. CDR3 protein: CASSFSSSGTGEQYF. Written as DNA, the CDR3 is TGTGCCAGCAGCTTTAGCTCTAGCGGGACGGGCGAGCAGTACTTC.

The chain links TRBV29-1 to TRBJ2-2; 9 nucleotides line up with TRBD1. CDR1 and CDR2 (germline): SQVTM, ANQGSEA. The junction had 6 bases not matched to a gene; V was cut back by 7 bases and J by 0 bases. This CDR3 has 15 residues. This chain's CDR3 is CSAKGQGPNTGELFF. CDR3 nucleotides: TGCAGCGCCAAAGGACAGGGGCCGAACACCGGGGAGCTGTTTTTT.

The rearrangement uses TRBV10-2 and TRBJ2-5, with 10 bases identical to TRBD2. In germline, CDR1 is WSHSY, CDR2 SAAADI. The CDR3 extends over 16 amino acids. The V and J ends lost 2 bases and 5 bases, in that order; junction bases with no gene match: 8. The CDR3 region has the DNA TGCGCCAGCAGTGAGCCCCTAGCGGGAGCGGTCGAGACCCAGTACTTC. It codes for CASSEPLAGAVETQYF.

The rearrangement uses TRBV28 and TRBJ2-1; 7 nucleotides align to TRBD1. In germline, CDR1 is MDHEN, CDR2 SYDVKM. With 6 bases clipped from V and 3 bases from J, the junction kept 11 bases outside the gene matches. This CDR3 region has 16 residues. CDR3 sequence: CASRGKTGWYYNEQFF. CDR3 bases: TGTGCCAGCAGGGGCAAGACAGGGTGGTACTACAATGAGCAGTTCTTC.

V gene TRBV4-2 combines with J gene TRBJ1-2, with a tentative D call TRBD1 (6 bases). The V and J ends lost 4 bases and 7 bases respectively, with 19 bases between them. The CDR3 has 15 amino acids. Germline CDR1 reads LGHNA; CDR2 reads YNFKEQ. CDR3 sequence (DNA): TGTGCCAGCAGCCGCAACCATGGGACAATTAGTGGCTACACCTTC. It encodes CASSRNHGTISGYTF.

The rearrangement uses TRBV6-5 and TRBJ2-3; TRBD1 agrees at 7 bases. Germline values: CDR1 MNHEY, CDR2 SVGAGI. V trimming: 6 bases; J trimming: 4 bases; junction bases outside the gene matches: 7. CDR3 length equals 14 residues. CDR3 in DNA: TGTGCCAGCAGAAGAGGGGGCGGGTCAGATACGCAGTATTTT. Translation: CASRRGGGSDTQYF.

This chain joins TRBV5-1 and TRBJ2-1, with D possibly being TRBD2 (6 bases). The CDR3 is 15 residues long. The V end was cut by 0 bases, the J end by 2 bases, with 9 bases between. CDR1 and CDR2 (germline): SGHRS, YFSETQ. CDR3 residues: CASSLASVTYNEQFF. CDR3 sequence (DNA): TGCGCCAGCAGCTTGGCTAGCGTTACCTACAATGAGCAGTTCTTC.

The CDR3 region is CASGPVGNTIYF. CDR3 DNA sequence: TGTGCCAGCGGTCCGGTGGGAAACACCATATATTTT. The J gene is TRBJ1-3, the V gene TRBV28, with D unclear. CDR3 length: 12 residues. Trimming stripped 8 bases from V and 4 bases from J, with 9 bases between. Germline V gene data show CDR1 as MDHEN and CDR2 as SYDVKM.

The rearrangement links TRBV9 to TRBJ2-1; 11 nucleotides align to TRBD2. The CDR3 length is 18 residues. V shed 3 bases and J 3 bases; nucleotides not matched to a gene: 11. CDR1 and CDR2 from the germline V gene are SGDLS and YYNGEE. CDR3 coding DNA: TGTGCCAGCAGCGGGGAGACCTTGACTAGCGGGGACTACAATGAGCAGTTCTTC. Its translation is CASSGETLTSGDYNEQFF.